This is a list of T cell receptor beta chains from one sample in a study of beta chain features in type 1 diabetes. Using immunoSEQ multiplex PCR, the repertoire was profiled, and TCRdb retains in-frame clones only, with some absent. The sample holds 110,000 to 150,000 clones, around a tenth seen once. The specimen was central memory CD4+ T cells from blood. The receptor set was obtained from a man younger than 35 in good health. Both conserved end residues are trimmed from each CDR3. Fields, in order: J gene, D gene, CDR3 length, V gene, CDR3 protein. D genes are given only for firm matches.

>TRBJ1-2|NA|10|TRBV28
ASITGFSGYT
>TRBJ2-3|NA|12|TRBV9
ASSVAGRPDTQY
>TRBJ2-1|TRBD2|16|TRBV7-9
ASSAGPSGGPLGNEQF
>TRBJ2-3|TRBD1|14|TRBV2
ASKLGEGQYTDTQY
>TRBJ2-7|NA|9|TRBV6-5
ASRDTYEQY
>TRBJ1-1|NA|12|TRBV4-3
ASSQETGDTEAF
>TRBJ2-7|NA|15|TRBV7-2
ASSLGSFAGALYEQY
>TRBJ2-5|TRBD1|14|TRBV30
AWSWGGQGQGETQY
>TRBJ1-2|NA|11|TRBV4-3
ASSQDTSYGYT
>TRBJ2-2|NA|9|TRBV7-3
ASSSTGELF
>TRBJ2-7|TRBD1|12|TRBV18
ASSWTGINYEQY
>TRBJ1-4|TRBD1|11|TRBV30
AWSGQGSEKLF
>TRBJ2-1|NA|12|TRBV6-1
ASFRGLTYNEQF
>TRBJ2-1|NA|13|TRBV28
ASSPPAGSYNEQF
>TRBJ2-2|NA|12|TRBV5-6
ASRTRTNTGELF
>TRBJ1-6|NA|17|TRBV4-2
ASTPRIAAGTNLKGPLH
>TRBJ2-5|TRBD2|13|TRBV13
ASSSRSGGGETQY
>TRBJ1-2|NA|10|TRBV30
AWNQRSYGYT
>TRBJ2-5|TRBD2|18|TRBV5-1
ASSNTGTSGGRALQETQY
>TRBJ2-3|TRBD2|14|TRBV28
ASSPGLAASTDTQY
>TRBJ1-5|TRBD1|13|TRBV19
ASRKDRDRLQPQH
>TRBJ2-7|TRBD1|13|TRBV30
AWSPLRQGAGEQY
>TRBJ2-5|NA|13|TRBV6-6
ASSYSGHERETQY
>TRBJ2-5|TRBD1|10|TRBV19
ASSDRVETQY
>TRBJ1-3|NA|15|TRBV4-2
ASSQDVTVPSGNTTY
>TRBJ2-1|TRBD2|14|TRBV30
AWSAPGLASYNEQF
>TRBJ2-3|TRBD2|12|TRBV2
ASSPITSADTQY